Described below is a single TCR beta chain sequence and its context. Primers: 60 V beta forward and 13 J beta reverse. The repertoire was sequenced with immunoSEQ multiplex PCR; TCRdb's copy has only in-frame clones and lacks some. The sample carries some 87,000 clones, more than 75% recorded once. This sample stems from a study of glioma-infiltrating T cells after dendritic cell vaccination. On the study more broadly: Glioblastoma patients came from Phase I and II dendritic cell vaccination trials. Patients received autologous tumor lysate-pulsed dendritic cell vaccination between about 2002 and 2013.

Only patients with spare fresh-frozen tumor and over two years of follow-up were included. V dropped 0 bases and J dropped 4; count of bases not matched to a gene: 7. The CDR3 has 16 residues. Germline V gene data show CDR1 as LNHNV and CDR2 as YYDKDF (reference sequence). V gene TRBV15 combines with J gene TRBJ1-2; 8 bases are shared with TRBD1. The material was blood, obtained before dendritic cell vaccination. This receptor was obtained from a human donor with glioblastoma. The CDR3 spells CATSRDSRTGFYGYTF. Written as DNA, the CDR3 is TGTGCCACCAGCAGAGATTCCCGGACAGGGTTCTATGGCTACACCTTC.